This is a list of T cell receptor beta chains from one sample in a study of blood T cell repertoires in COVID-19. TCRdb's table, derived via immunoSEQ multiplex PCR, lists solely in-frame clones and lacks some. Here the sample spans 430,000 or so clones, about 90% being singletons. The sample comprised peripheral blood. These TCRs come from a man aged 18 to 30 with COVID-19, enrolled during active disease. The CDR3 runs from the conserved cysteine through the conserved F or W. D genes are given only for firm matches. Clone size is stated in some rows and not others, as once, few, many or a class when expanded.

V: TRBV5-1
J: TRBJ2-3
length: 16
size: .
D: .
CDR3: CASSLGRGGITDTQYF
DNA: TGCGCCAGCAGCTTGGGGCGAGGCGGGATCACAGATACGCAGTATTTT

V: TRBV25-1
J: TRBJ2-7
length: 14
size: .
D: .
CDR3: CASSDPRVTYEQYF
DNA: TGTGCCAGCAGTGACCCTCGCGTCACCTACGAGCAGTACTTC

V: TRBV5-4
J: TRBJ2-5
length: 15
size: .
D: .
CDR3: CASSLGGGSEETQYF
DNA: TGTGCCAGCAGCTTGGGTGGAGGGTCGGAAGAGACCCAGTACTTC

V: TRBV13
J: TRBJ2-1
length: 16
size: once
D: TRBD1
CDR3: CASSSRGSSSYNEQFF
DNA: TGTGCCAGCAGCTCCAGGGGGTCAAGCTCCTACAATGAGCAGTTCTTC

V: TRBV18
J: TRBJ2-7
length: 13
size: once
D: .
CDR3: CASSPVELVKQYF
DNA: TGTGCCAGCTCACCTGTGGAGTTAGTGAAGCAGTACTTC

V: TRBV6-5
J: TRBJ1-6
length: 14
size: .
D: .
CDR3: CASSFSSYNSPLHF
DNA: TGTGCCAGCAGTTTCAGCTCCTATAATTCACCCCTCCACTTT

V: TRBV5-6
J: TRBJ2-6
length: 17
size: .
D: .
CDR3: CASSLTPWSSGANVLTF
DNA: TGTGCCAGCAGCCTGACTCCCTGGTCCTCTGGGGCCAACGTCCTGACTTTC

V: TRBV18
J: TRBJ1-1
length: 14
size: .
D: .
CDR3: CASSRVGMNTEAFF
DNA: TGTGCCAGCTCCCGGGTAGGAATGAACACTGAAGCTTTCTTT

V: TRBV5-1
J: TRBJ1-6
length: 14
size: once
D: .
CDR3: CASSLPGGNSPLHF
DNA: TGCGCCAGCAGTTTGCCGGGTGGGAATTCACCCCTCCACTTT

V: TRBV28
J: TRBJ2-5
length: 11
size: .
D: .
CDR3: CASSLQGVQYF
DNA: TGTGCCAGCAGTTTACAAGGGGTCCAGTACTTC

V: TRBV19
J: TRBJ2-7
length: 13
size: .
D: .
CDR3: CASSAGQNYEQYF
DNA: TGTGCCAGTAGCGCGGGACAGAACTACGAGCAGTACTTC

V: TRBV7-9
J: TRBJ2-7
length: 15
size: .
D: TRBD1
CDR3: CASSTTTGVSYEQYF
DNA: TGTGCCAGCAGCACAACGACAGGGGTGTCCTACGAGCAGTACTTC

V: TRBV13
J: TRBJ2-1
length: 14
size: .
D: .
CDR3: CASSLPIGRNEQFF
DNA: TGTGCCAGCAGCTTACCTATAGGGAGGAATGAGCAGTTCTTC

V: TRBV7-9
J: TRBJ1-1
length: 14
size: .
D: .
CDR3: CASSARGVNTEAFF
DNA: TGTGCCAGCAGCGCCAGGGGCGTGAACACTGAAGCTTTCTTT

V: TRBV12-3/TRBV12-4
J: TRBJ1-5
length: 13
size: .
D: .
CDR3: CASAWRGNQPQHF
DNA: TGTGCCAGCGCCTGGCGAGGAAATCAGCCCCAGCATTTT

V: TRBV11-2
J: TRBJ2-1
length: 15
size: .
D: .
CDR3: CASSLIVGVNNEQFF
DNA: TGTGCCAGCAGCTTAATTGTCGGGGTCAACAATGAGCAGTTCTTC

V: TRBV5-6
J: TRBJ2-7
length: 15
size: .
D: .
CDR3: CASSLGRDLGHEQYF
DNA: TGTGCCAGCAGCTTGGGACGGGACTTAGGACACGAGCAGTACTTC

V: TRBV5-8
J: TRBJ2-4
length: 14
size: .
D: .
CDR3: CASSSDGTKNIQYF
DNA: TGTGCCAGCAGCAGCGACGGAACAAAAAACATTCAGTACTTC